One and the same sample provided the 2 T cell receptor beta chains below, sequenced in a study of T cells in Graves' hyperthyroidism and ophthalmopathy. TCR beta CDR3 regions were amplified from RNA. A first-round RT-PCR of the TCR CDR3 used the HTBI primer set. TCRdb reprocessed the multiplex PCR reads via MiXCR and lists one record per CDR3 protein. The sample shows hundreds of thousands of distinct CDR3 sequences, around 20% of them seen only once. The source material was blood. The receptors originated from a man aged 40-49 years with Graves' ophthalmopathy.

This clonotype has at least ten counts. The chain employs TRBV11-2 and TRBJ1-1; TRBD1 matches at 7 bases. This CDR3 comprises 13 residues. The V gene's germline CDR1 is SGHAT and CDR2 FQNNGV. The V gene end was trimmed by 5 bases and the J gene end by 5 bases; junction bases not matched to a gene: 5. The CDR3 loop reads CASSRTGVTEAFF. In DNA form, the CDR3 reads TGTGCCAGCAGCCGGACAGGTGTGACTGAAGCTTTCTTT.

This clonotype was observed a few times. The V and J genes are TRBV11-2 and TRBJ2-1; 8 nucleotides match TRBD2. Trimming took 5 bases from V and 4 from J; bases not matched to a gene: 13. Looked up from germline, CDR1 is SGHAT and CDR2 is FQNNGV. The CDR3 length is 17 residues. The CDR3 DNA reads as TGTGCCAGCAGCAAATGGACCGGGGGGGGGGCTTACAATGAGCAGTTCTTC. As protein: CASSKWTGGGAYNEQFF.